This paragraph reports one TCR beta chain. Produced via immunoSEQ multiplex PCR; TCRdb's table is partial and in-frame only. The data contain 250,000 to 350,000 clones, around 87% of them singletons. This specimen comes from a study of blood T cell repertoires in COVID-19. The CDR3 loop spans 17 amino acids. Looked up from germline, CDR1 is SGHRS and CDR2 is YFSETQ. The junction had 7 bases not matched to a gene; V was cut back by 1 base and J by 0 bases. The sequence was collected from a woman between 25 and 40 years old who had recovered from COVID-19. The V gene is TRBV5-1, the J gene TRBJ2-3; 8 bases map to TRBD1. The sequenced sample was PBMCs or T cells enriched from blood (not recorded which). CDR3 sequence reads: CASSLITGGMSTDTQYF. The CDR3 nucleotides are TGCGCCAGCAGCTTGATCACAGGGGGTATGAGCACAGATACGCAGTATTTT. The full variable domain, its missing parts supplied by reference TRBV5-1 and TRBJ2-3, is KAGVTQTPRYLIKTRGQQVTLSCSPISGHRSVSWYQQTPGQGLQFLFEYFSETQRNKGNFPGRFSGRQFSNSRSEMNVSTLELGDSALYLCASSLITGGMSTDTQYFGPGTRLTVL.